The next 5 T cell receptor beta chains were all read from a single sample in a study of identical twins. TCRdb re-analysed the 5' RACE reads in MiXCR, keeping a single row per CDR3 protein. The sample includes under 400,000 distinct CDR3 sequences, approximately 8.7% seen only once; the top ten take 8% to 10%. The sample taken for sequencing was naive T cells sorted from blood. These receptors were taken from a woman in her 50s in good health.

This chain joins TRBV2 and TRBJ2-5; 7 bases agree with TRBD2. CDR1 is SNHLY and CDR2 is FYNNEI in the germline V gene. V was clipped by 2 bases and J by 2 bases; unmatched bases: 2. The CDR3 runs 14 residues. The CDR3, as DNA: TGTGCCAGCAGTGAACCCGGGGGGCAAGAGACCCAGTACTTC. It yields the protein CASSEPGGQETQYF.

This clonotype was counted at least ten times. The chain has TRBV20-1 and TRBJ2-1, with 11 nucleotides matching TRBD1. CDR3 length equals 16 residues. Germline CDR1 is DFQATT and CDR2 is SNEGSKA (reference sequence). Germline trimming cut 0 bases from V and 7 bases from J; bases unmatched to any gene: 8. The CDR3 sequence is CSARDAGQGARNEQFF. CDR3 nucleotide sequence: TGCAGTGCTAGAGATGCCGGACAGGGGGCGAGAAATGAGCAGTTCTTC.

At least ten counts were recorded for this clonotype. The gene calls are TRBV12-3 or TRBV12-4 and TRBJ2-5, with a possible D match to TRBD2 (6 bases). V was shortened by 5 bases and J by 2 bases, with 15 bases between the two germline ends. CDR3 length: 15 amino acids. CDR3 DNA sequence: TGTGCCAGCAGTCCAACCGACGGGGGTCAAGAGACCCAGTACTTC. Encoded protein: CASSPTDGGQETQYF.

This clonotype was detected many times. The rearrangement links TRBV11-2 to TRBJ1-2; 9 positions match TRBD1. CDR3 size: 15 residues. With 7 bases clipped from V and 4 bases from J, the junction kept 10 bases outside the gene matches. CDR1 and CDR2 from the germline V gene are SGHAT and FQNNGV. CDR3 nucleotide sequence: TGTGCCAGCACCCTTTCACAGGGGGCGCGCTATGGCTACACCTTC. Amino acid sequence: CASTLSQGARYGYTF.

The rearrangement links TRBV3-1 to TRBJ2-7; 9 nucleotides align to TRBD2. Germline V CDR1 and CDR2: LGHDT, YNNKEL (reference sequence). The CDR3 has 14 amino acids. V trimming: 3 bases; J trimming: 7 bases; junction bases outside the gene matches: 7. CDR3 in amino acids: CASSQTSGSGEQYF. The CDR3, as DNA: TGTGCCAGCAGCCAGACTAGCGGTTCTGGGGAGCAGTACTTC.